This T cell receptor beta chain comes out of a study of cytotoxic CD8 clonotypes in ibrutinib-treated CLL. Across the study: Response was recorded as partial in roughly 25 patients and complete in 2; at median approximately six years, around 14 remained remitted and about 12 had progressed.

Findings of the study overall: Higher circulating CD8+ T-cell counts strongly accompanied higher baseline clonality, above age-matched healthy donors.

Deletions cut 0 bases from V and 2 bases from J, with 20 bases between. This CDR3 is 18 amino acids long. CDR1 and CDR2 (germline): KGHSH, LQKENI. On this clone: Its cognate antigen is unknown.

Here immunoSEQ multiplex PCR was the method, and the copy in TCRdb shows in-frame clones only, minus some. Here the sample spans roughly 58,000 clones, roughly 49% being singletons. Sample: PBMCs, taken at disease progression, from a patient treated with ibrutinib. The chain combines TRBV18 with TRBJ2-7; D unclear. The receptor was isolated from a human donor with chronic lymphocytic leukemia. CDR3 region: CASSPPGSRASRTYEQYF. In DNA form, the CDR3 reads TGTGCCAGCTCACCACCGGGAAGCCGGGCCAGTAGGACCTACGAGCAGTACTTC.